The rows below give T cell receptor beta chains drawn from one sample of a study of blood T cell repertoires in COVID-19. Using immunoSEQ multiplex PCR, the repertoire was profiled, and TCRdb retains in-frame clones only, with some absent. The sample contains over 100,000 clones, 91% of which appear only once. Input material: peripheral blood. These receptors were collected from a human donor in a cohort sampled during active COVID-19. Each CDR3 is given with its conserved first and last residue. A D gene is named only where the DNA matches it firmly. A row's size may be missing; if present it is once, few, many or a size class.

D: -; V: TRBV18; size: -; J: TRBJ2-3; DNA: TGTGCCAGCTCCGTTGGCCTGACAGATACGCAGTATTTT; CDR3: CASSVGLTDTQYF
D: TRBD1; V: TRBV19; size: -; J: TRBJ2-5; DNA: TGTGCCAGTAGTAGTGGGCCGCGGACAGGGGTTGAAGAGACCCAGTACTTC; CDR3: CASSSGPRTGVEETQYF
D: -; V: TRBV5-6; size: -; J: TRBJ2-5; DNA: TGTGCCAGCAGCTTCGAGGCAGCGGAGACCCAGTACTTC; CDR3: CASSFEAAETQYF
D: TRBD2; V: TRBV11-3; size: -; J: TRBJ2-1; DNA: TGTGCCAGCAGCCCGGGACTAGCGGGAAGTGTCGATGAGCAGTTCTTC; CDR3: CASSPGLAGSVDEQFF
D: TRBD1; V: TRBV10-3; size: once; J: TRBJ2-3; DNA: TGTGCCATCAGTGAAACAGGGGCAATTAGCACAGATACGCAGTATTTT; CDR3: CAISETGAISTDTQYF
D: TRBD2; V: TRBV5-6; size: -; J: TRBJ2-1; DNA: TGTGCCAGCAGCCCAGGACTAGCGGGAGTTTGGGGTTACAATGAGCAGTTCTTC; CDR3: CASSPGLAGVWGYNEQFF
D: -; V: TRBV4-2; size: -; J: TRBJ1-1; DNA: TGTGCCAGCAGCCAAGTTGGAGGGATGGACAAAAAGAGGAACACTGAAGCTTTCTTT; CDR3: CASSQVGGMDKKRNTEAFF
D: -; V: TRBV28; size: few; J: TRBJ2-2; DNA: TGTGCCAGTGGCCCCAACACCGGGGAGCTGTTTTTT; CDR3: CASGPNTGELFF
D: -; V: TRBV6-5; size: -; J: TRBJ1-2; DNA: TGTGCCAGCAGCTACAGGAGCTATGGCTACACCTTC; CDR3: CASSYRSYGYTF
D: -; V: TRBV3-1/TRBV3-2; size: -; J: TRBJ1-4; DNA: TGTGCCAGCAGCCAAGAGTCTTCGGGGGGAGGCGAAAAACTGTTTTTT; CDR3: CASSQESSGGGEKLFF
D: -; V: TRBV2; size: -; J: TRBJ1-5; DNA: TGTGCCAGCAGTGGAGAATATAGCAATCAGCCCCAGCATTTT; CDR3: CASSGEYSNQPQHF
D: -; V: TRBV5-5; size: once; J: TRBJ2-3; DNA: TGTGCCAGCAGCTCCGCAGGGACTAGCACAGATACGCAGTATTTT; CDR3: CASSSAGTSTDTQYF
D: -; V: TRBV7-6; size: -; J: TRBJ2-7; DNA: TGTGCCAGCAGCTTAGGGTACGGGAACGAGCAGTACTTC; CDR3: CASSLGYGNEQYF
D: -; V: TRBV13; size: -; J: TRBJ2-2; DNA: TGTGCCAGCAGCCTAGGGGTGCAGGCGAACACCGGGGAGCTGTTTTTT; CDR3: CASSLGVQANTGELFF
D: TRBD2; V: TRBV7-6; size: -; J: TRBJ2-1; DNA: TGTGCCAGCAGCTCCTGGACTAGCGGGGGGGCCGATGAGCAGTTCTTC; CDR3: CASSSWTSGGADEQFF
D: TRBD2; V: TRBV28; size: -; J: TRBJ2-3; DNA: TGTGCCAGCAGTTATTCTAGCGGCAGCACAGATACGCAGTATTTT; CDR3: CASSYSSGSTDTQYF
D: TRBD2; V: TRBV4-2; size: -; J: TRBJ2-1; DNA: TGTGCCAGCAGCCAAGAATCGGCAGCGGGGGGGCCCAATGAGCAGTTCTTC; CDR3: CASSQESAAGGPNEQFF
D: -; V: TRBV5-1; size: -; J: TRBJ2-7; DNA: TGCGCCAGCGTAGACGGGATTGGGGTCGCTACCCACGAGCAGTACTTC; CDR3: CASVDGIGVATHEQYF
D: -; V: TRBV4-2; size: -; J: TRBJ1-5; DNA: TGTGCCAGCAGCCAAGATTTACAGAATCAGCCCCAGCATTTT; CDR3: CASSQDLQNQPQHF
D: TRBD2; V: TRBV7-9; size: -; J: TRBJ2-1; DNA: TGTGCCAGCAGCTTAGCGACTAGCCTGATCTCCTACAATGAGCAGTTCTTC; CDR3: CASSLATSLISYNEQFF
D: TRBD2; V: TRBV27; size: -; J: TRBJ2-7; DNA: TGTGCCAGCAGTTTCGGGGGGAGGAACGAGCAGTACTTC; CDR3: CASSFGGRNEQYF
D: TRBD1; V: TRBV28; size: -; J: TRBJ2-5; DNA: TGTGCCAGCAGATGGGGACAGTTAGAGACCCAGTACTTC; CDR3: CASRWGQLETQYF
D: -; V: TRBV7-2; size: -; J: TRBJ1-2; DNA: TGTGCCAGCAGCTCAGAACGCGGGCAGGAAGGGTTTAGCTATGGCTACACCTTC; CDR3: CASSSERGQEGFSYGYTF
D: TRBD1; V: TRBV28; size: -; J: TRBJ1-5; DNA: TGTGCCAGCAGTTTCAGGGGGCGTTGGGGTCAGCCCCAGCATTTT; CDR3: CASSFRGRWGQPQHF
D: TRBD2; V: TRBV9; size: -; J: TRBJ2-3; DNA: TGTGCCAGCAGCGTCTTAGCGGGAGGGATCACAGATACGCAGTATTTT; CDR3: CASSVLAGGITDTQYF
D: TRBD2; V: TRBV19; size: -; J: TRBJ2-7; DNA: TGTGCCAGTAGTCCGACTAGCGGGAGTGTCTACGAGCAGTACTTC; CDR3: CASSPTSGSVYEQYF
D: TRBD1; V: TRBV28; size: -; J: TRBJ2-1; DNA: TGTGCCAGCACCCGGGACAGGGTATACAATGAGCAGTTCTTC; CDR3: CASTRDRVYNEQFF
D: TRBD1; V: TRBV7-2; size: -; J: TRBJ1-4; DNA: TGTGCCAGCAGCTTAGGAATAGACAGGGGTTATGAAAAACTGTTTTTT; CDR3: CASSLGIDRGYEKLFF
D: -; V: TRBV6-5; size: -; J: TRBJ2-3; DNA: TGTGCCAGCAGTTACTCGGGGGCCTGGGATACGCAGTATTTT; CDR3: CASSYSGAWDTQYF
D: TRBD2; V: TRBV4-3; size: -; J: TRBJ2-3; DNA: TGCGCCAGCAGCCAAGAGTGGGGACTAGCGGGAGGGCGTGGAGATACGCAGTATTTT; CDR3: CASSQEWGLAGGRGDTQYF